The text below deals with one T cell receptor beta chain. The source of the sample is a study of T cell changes during pregnancy in multiple sclerosis. Measured with immunoSEQ multiplex PCR; TCRdb has only the in-frame clones, and not every one. The sample contains about 45,000 clones, approximately 96% of which appear only once. The sequenced sample was peripheral blood, obtained in the second trimester of pregnancy. This clonotype originated in a female donor with multiple sclerosis, enrolled in a pregnancy study.

Here the CDR3 reads CASSQGQDLWETQYF. The CDR3 DNA sequence: TGTGCCAGCTCACAGGGACAGGACCTTTGGGAGACCCAGTACTTC. The chain employs TRBV18 and TRBJ2-5; 8 bases agree with TRBD1. The CDR3 covers 15 residues. V shed 4 bases, J shed 5 bases, and the junction held 9 bases outside the gene matches. Germline V gives CDR1 KGHSH, CDR2 LQKENI. Drawing the rest from reference TRBV18 and TRBJ2-5, the complete variable domain is NAGVMQNPRHLVRRRGQEARLRCSPMKGHSHVYWYRQLPEEGLKFMVYLQKENIIDESGMPKERFSAEFPKEGPSILRIQQVVRGDSAAYFCASSQGQDLWETQYFGPGTRLLVL.